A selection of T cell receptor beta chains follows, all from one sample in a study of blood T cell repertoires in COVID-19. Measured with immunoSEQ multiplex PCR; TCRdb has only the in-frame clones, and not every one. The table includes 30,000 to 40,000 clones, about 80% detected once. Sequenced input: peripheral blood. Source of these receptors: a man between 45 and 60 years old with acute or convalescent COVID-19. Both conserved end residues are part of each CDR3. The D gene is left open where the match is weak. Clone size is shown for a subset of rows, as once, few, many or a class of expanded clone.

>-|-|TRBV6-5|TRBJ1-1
TGTGCCAGCAGAACCCAGGGTGTCTGGACTGAAGCTTTCTTT
CASRTQGVWTEAFF
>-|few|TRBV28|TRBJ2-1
TGTGCCAGCAGTCGAGACAGTTCCTCCTACAATGAGCAGTTCTTC
CASSRDSSSYNEQFF
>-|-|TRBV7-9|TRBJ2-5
TGTGCCAGCAGCTTGCCTCAGAGTCAGGTCCAAGAGACCCAGTACTTC
CASSLPQSQVQETQYF
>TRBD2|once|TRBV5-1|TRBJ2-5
TGCGCCAGCAGCTTGGGATCTAGCGGGGTGGAGACCCAGTACTTC
CASSLGSSGVETQYF
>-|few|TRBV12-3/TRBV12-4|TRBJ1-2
TGTGCCAGTATCGTGTGGGGAGCGAATGGCTACACCTTC
CASIVWGANGYTF
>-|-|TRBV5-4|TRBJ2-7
TGTGCCAGCAGCTTGGACAGACCTACCTACGAGCAGTACTTC
CASSLDRPTYEQYF
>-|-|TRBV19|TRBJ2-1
TGTGCCAGTAGTAGGGGGGGTACAGGGGAGCAGTTCTTC
CASSRGGTGEQFF
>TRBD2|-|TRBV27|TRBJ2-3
TGTGCCAGCCGCTCTCTGAGCGGGGAGACAGATACGCAGTATTTT
CASRSLSGETDTQYF
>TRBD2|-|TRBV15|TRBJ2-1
TGTGCCACCAGCAGAGGGACAGGGAGGTCTAGCGGGAGTTTGAATGAGCAGTTCTTC
CATSRGTGRSSGSLNEQFF
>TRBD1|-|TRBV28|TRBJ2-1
TGTGCCAGCAGTTCATCGACAGGGAAGCAGTTCTTC
CASSSSTGKQFF
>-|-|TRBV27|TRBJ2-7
TGTGCCAGCAGTTCCCCCCCCACGGGAAATTTCGAGCAGTACTTC
CASSSPPTGNFEQYF
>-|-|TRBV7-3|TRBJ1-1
TGTGCCAGCAGCTTAAGAGGGGGAGGGGACACTGAAGCTTTCTTT
CASSLRGGGDTEAFF
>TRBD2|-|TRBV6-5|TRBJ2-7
TGTGCCAGCAGTTACGGGACTAGCGGGGAGCAGTACTTC
CASSYGTSGEQYF
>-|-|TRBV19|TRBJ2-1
TGTGCCAGTAGTACGAGCGGAAGCTCCTACAATGAGCAGTTCTTC
CASSTSGSSYNEQFF
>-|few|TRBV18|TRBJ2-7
TGTGCCAGCTCACCAGTAAGGCAGGGGGGCTACGAGCAGTACTTC
CASSPVRQGGYEQYF
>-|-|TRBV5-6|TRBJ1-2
TGTGCCAGCAGCTTGAGCGGGGGTGGCTACACCTTC
CASSLSGGGYTF
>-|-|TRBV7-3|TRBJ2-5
TGTGCCAGCAGCTTAGGGCTCCAAGAGACCCAGTACTTC
CASSLGLQETQYF
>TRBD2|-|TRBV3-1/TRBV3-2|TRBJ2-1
TGTGCCAAACTAGCGACTAATGAGCAGTTCTTC
CAKLATNEQFF
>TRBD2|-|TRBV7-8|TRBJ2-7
TGTGCCAGCAGCGCAACTAGCGGGGCCTACGAGCAGTACTTC
CASSATSGAYEQYF
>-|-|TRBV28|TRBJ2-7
TGTGCCAGCGGTGCTAGTTGGTACGAGCAGTACTTC
CASGASWYEQYF
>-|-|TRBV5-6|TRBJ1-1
TGTGCCAGCAGCCAGATGGGGCGGGGGGATGCTTTCTTT
CASSQMGRGDAFF
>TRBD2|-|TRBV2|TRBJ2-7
TGTGCCAGCAGGGTCACGGGGGGGGAAGGCTCCTACGAGCAGTACTTC
CASRVTGGEGSYEQYF
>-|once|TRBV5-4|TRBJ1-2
TGTGCCAGCAGCTCTCCGACACAGGGAATATGGGGCTACACCTTC
CASSSPTQGIWGYTF
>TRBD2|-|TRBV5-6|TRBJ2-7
TGTGCCAGCAGCTTAGGGACTAGCGGGAGCAACGAGCAGTACTTC
CASSLGTSGSNEQYF
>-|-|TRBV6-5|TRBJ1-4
TGTGCCACCGAACAGGTCGCAACTAATGAAAAACTGTTTTTT
CATEQVATNEKLFF
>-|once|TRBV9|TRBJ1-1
TGTGCCAGCAGCGTAGTAGAACGAGCACCTGAAGCTTTCTTT
CASSVVERAPEAFF
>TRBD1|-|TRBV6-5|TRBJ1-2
TGTGCCAGCAGTTCCTCCCGACAGGGGGCTGGTGGCTACACCTTC
CASSSSRQGAGGYTF